Below are 4 T cell receptor beta chains sequenced from a single sample in a study of blood T cell repertoires in COVID-19. The assay was immunoSEQ multiplex PCR, and TCRdb's table has in-frame clones only and misses some. The sample consists of about 250,000 clones, 88% of them appearing once. The sample taken for sequencing was peripheral blood. The receptors were sampled from a man older than 75 with acute or convalescent COVID-19.

V and J are TRBV7-2 and TRBJ1-1; possibly TRBD1 for D (6 bases). CDR1 and CDR2 (germline): SGHTA, FQGNSA. The CDR3 extends over 14 amino acids. V was trimmed by 1 base and J by 1 base, leaving 7 bases between them. CDR3 nucleotide sequence: TGTGCCAGCAGCTTAGGGGGACAGAACACTGAAGCTTTCTTT. Encoded protein: CASSLGGQNTEAFF.

The chain combines TRBV10-3 with TRBJ2-7, with 8 bases that match TRBD1. The CDR3 contains 14 residues. V lost 7 bases and J lost 4; bases outside the gene matches: 9. The V gene's germline CDR1 is ENHRY and CDR2 SYGVKD. CDR3 in DNA: TGTGCCATCACCCGGACAGGGTTCGAGTACGAGCAGTACTTC. The encoded protein is CAITRTGFEYEQYF.

The rearrangement joins TRBV7-2 to TRBJ2-7; TRBD2 matches at 11 bases. With V trimmed by 0 bases and J by 4 bases, 5 bases remained unmatched. CDR1 and CDR2 from the germline V gene are SGHTA and FQGNSA. This CDR3 is built from 16 residues. CDR3 nucleotides: TGTGCCAGCAGCTTAGCGTTGGCTAGCGGGGGGTACGAGCAGTACTTC. Its translation is CASSLALASGGYEQYF.

This chain links TRBV6-5 with TRBJ1-4; D call uncertain. Germline V gene lookup returns CDR1 MNHEY and CDR2 SVGAGI. The CDR3 length is 15 residues. Trimming cost V 0 bases and J 10 bases, with 15 bases left between them. CDR3 nucleotides: TGTGCCAGCAGTTACTCGAACCGAGGTTTTGGAAAACTGTTTTTT. This sequence encodes CASSYSNRGFGKLFF.